This T cell receptor (beta chain) appears in the sequencing data of a study of vaccination and CD4 T cells after COVID-19. The assay that was used to sequence DNA from cultured CD4+ T cells was the Oncomine TCR Beta short-read assay. TCRdb independently ran MiXCR on the PCR reads; one entry per CDR3 protein. This sample has 20,000 to 25,000 distinct CDR3 sequences, with 45% to 60% found just once. Stated treatment: approximately 9-day PBMC culture with coronavirus spike peptide pools or control peptides (ViraFEST assay). CDR1 and CDR2 (germline): DFQATT, SNEGSKA (reference sequence). The CDR3 spans 15 residues. V shed 4 bases, J shed 3 bases, and the junction held 8 bases outside the gene matches. Points on this clonotype: No antigen is known for it.

The sample taken for sequencing was CD4+ T cells from blood, cultured in vitro. V is TRBV20-1 and J is TRBJ2-7, with 11 bases fitting TRBD2. This clonotype was sampled from a human donor who had recovered from COVID-19. In nucleotides, the CDR3 is TGCAGTGCTAAACGAGGGACTAGCGGCAACTACGAGCAGTACTTC. It is translated as CSAKRGTSGNYEQYF.